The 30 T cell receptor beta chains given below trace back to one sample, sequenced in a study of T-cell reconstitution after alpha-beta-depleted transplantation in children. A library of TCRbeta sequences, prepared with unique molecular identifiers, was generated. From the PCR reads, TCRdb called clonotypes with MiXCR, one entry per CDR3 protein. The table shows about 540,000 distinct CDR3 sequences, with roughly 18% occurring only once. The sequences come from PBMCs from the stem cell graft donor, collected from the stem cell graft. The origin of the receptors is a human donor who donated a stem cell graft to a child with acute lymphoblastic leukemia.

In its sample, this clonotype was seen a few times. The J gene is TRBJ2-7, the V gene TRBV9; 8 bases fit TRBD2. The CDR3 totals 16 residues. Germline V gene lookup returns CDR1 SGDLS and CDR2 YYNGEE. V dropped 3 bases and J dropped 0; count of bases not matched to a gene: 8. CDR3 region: CASSGPTGTSSYEQYF. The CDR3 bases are TGTGCCAGCAGCGGGCCGACCGGGACTAGCTCCTACGAGCAGTACTTC.

The CDR3 protein is CASSPGRMGSTEAFF. In DNA form, the CDR3 reads TGTGCCAGCTCCCCCGGGAGGATGGGTTCCACTGAAGCTTTCTTT. The chain carries TRBV18 and TRBJ1-1; no definite D call. The germline gives CDR1 KGHSH, CDR2 LQKENI. This CDR3 contains 15 residues. V was trimmed by 6 bases and J by 4 bases, leaving 18 bases between them.

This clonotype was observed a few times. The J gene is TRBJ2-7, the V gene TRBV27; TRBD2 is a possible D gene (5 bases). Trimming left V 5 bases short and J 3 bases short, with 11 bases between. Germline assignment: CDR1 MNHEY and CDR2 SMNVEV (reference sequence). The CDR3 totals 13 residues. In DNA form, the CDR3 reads TGTGCCAGCAGTGCGTGGACTGGCTACGAGCAGTACTTC. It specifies CASSAWTGYEQYF.

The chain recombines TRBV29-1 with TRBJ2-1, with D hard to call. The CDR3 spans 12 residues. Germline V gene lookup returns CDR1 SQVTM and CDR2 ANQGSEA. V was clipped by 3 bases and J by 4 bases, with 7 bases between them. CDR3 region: CSVEVNYNEQFF. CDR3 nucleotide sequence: TGCAGCGTTGAGGTAAATTACAATGAGCAGTTCTTC.

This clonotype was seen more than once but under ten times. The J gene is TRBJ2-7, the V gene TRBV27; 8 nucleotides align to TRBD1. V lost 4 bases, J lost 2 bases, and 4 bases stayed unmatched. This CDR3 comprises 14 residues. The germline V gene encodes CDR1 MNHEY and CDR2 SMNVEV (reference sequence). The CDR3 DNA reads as TGTGCCAGCAGTTCCCGACAGGGGACCTACGAGCAGTACTTC. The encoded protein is CASSSRQGTYEQYF.

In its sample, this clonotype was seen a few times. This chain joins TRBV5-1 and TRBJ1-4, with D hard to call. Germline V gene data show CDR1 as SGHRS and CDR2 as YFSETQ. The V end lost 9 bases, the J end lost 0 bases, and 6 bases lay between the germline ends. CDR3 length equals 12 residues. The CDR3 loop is CATTSTNEKLFF. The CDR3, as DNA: TGCGCCACTACTTCAACTAATGAAAAACTGTTTTTT.

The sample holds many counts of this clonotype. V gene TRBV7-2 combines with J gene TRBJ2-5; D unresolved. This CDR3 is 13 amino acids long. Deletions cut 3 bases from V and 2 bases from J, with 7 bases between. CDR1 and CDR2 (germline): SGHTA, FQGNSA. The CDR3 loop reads CASSLSPQETQYF. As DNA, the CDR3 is TGTGCCAGCAGCTTGAGCCCACAAGAGACCCAGTACTTC. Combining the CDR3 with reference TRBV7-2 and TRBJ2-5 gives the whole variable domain GAGVSQSPSNKVTEKGKDVELRCDPISGHTALYWYRQSLGQGLEFLIYFQGNSAPDKSGLPSDRFSAERTGGSVSTLTIQRTQQEDSAVYLCASSLSPQETQYFGPGTRLLVL.

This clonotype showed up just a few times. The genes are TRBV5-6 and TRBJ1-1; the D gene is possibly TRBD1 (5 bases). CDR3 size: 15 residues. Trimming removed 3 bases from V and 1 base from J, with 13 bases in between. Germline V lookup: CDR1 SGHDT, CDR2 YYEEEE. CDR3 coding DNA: TGTGCCAGCAGCTACCTGGGACGGACGAACACTGAAGCTTTCTTT. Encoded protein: CASSYLGRTNTEAFF.

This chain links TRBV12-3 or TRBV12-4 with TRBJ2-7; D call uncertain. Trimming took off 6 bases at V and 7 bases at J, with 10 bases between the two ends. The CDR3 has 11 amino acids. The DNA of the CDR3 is TGTGCCAGCAGCTACCTAAGGGAGCAGTACTTC. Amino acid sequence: CASSYLREQYF.

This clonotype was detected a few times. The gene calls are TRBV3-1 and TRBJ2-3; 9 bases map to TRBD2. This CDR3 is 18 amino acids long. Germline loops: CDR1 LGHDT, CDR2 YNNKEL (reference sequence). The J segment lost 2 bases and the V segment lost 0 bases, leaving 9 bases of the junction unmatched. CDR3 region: CASSQEAGGAGDTDTQYF. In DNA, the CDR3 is TGTGCCAGCAGCCAAGAAGCGGGGGGCGCGGGAGACACAGATACGCAGTATTTT.

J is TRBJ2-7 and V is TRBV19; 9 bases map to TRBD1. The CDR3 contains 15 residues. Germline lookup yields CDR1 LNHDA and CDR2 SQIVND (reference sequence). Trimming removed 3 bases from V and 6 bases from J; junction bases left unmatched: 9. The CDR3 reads CASSIPRDRATEQYF. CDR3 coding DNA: TGTGCCAGTAGTATTCCCAGGGACAGGGCAACCGAGCAGTACTTC. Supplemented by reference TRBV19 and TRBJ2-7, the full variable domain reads DGGITQSPKYLFRKEGQNVTLSCEQNLNHDAMYWYRQDPGQGLRLIYYSQIVNDFQKGDIAEGYSVSREKKESFPLTVTSAQKNPTAFYLCASSIPRDRATEQYFGPGTRLTVT.

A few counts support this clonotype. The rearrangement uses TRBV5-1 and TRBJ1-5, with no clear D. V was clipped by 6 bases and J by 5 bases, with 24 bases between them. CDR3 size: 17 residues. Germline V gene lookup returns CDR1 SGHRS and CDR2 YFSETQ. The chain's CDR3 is CASNSIEGSLVDQPQHF. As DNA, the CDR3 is TGCGCCAGCAACTCCATTGAGGGATCTCTCGTAGATCAGCCCCAGCATTTT.

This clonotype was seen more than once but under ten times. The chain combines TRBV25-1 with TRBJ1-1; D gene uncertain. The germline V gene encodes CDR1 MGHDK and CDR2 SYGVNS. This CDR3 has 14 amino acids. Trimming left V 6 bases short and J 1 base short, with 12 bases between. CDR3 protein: CASRGIGRNTEAFF. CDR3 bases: TGTGCCAGCAGAGGGATAGGGCGGAACACTGAAGCTTTCTTT.

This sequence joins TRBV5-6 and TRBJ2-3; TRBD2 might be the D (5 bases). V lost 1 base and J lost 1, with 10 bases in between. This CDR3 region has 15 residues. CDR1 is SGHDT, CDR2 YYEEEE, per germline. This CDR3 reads CASSLSAAGTDTQYF. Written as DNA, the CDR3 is TGTGCCAGCAGCTTGTCGGCAGCGGGCACAGATACGCAGTATTTT.

CDR3 sequence: CSVVTTQDTYEQYF. Here the CDR3 DNA reads TGCAGCGTTGTCACAACCCAGGACACCTACGAGCAGTACTTC. The V gene is TRBV29-1, the J gene TRBJ2-7, with a weak D call TRBD1 (5 bases). Germline values: CDR1 SQVTM, CDR2 ANQGSEA. V lost 4 bases to trimming and J lost 2 bases, with 15 bases between them. CDR3 length: 14 amino acids.

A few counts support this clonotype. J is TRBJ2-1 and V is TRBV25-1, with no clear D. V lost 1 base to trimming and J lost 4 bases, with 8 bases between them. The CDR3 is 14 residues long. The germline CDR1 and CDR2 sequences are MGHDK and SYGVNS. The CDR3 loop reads CASSEFGRYNEQFF. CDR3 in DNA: TGTGCCAGCAGTGAATTCGGCAGATACAATGAGCAGTTCTTC.

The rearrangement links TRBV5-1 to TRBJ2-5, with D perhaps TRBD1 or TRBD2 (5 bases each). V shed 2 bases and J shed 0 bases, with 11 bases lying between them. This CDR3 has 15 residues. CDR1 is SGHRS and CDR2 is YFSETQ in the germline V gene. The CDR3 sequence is CASSLGDGYQETQYF. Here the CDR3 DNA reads TGCGCCAGCAGCTTAGGGGACGGGTACCAAGAGACCCAGTACTTC.

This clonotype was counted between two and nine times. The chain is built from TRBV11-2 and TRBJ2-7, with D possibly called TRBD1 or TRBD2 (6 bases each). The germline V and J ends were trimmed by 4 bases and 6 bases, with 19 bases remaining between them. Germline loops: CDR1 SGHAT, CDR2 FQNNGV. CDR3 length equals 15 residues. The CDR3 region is CASSSSTGTRGEQYF. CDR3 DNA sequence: TGTGCCAGCAGCTCCTCAACAGGGACTCGTGGCGAGCAGTACTTC.

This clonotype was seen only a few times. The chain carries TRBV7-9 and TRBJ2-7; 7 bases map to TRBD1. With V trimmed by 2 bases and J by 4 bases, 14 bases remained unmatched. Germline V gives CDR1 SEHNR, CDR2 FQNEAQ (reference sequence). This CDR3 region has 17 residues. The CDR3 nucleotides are TGTGCCAGCAGCTTACCCAACAGGGGTCCTGAACTTTACGAGCAGTACTTC. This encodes CASSLPNRGPELYEQYF.

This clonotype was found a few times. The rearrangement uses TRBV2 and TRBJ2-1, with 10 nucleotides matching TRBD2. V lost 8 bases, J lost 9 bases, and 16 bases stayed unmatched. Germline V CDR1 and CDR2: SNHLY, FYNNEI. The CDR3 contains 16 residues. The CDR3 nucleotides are TGTGCCAGCTCCCCTCTCGGGCTAGCGGGAGTGGCTGAGCAGTTCTTC. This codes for CASSPLGLAGVAEQFF.

This chain's CDR3 is CATSDFRDGYTF. The CDR3, as DNA: TGTGCCACCAGTGATTTCAGGGATGGCTACACCTTC. The chain has TRBV24-1 and TRBJ1-2, with a weak D call TRBD1 (5 bases). Germline CDR1 is KGHDR and CDR2 is SFDVKD. The V gene lost 1 base and the J gene lost 6 bases, with 5 bases spanning the gap. The CDR3 length is 12 residues.

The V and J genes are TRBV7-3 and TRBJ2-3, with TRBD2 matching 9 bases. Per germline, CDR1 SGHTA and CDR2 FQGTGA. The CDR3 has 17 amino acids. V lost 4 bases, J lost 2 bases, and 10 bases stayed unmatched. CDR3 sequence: CASSSRLPGLATDTQYF. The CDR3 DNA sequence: TGTGCCAGCAGCTCCCGATTACCGGGACTAGCCACAGATACGCAGTATTTT.

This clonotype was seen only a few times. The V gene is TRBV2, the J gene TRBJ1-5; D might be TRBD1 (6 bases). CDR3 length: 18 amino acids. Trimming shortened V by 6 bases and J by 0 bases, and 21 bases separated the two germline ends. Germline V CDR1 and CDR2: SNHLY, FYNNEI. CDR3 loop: CASSDRGGGRYSNQPQHF. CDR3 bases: TGTGCCAGCAGCGACCGGGGGGGCGGCCGGTATAGCAATCAGCCCCAGCATTTT.

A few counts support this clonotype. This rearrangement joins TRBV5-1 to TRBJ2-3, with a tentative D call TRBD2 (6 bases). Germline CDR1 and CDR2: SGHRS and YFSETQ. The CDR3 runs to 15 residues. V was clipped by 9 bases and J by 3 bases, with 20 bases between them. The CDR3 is CATSPGTGGTDTQYF. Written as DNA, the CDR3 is TGCGCCACCTCACCTGGGACCGGGGGTACAGATACGCAGTATTTT.

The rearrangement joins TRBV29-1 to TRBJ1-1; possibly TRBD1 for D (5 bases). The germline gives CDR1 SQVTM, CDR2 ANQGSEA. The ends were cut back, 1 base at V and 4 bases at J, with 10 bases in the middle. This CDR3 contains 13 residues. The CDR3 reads CSVEAQGGTEAFF. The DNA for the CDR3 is TGCAGCGTTGAAGCTCAGGGTGGCACTGAAGCTTTCTTT.

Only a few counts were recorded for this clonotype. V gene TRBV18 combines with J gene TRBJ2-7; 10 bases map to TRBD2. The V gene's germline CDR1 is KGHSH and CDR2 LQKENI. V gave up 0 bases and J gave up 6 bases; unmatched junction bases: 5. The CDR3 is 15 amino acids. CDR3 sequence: CASSPPSGRAPEQYF. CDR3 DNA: TGTGCCAGCTCACCACCGAGCGGGAGGGCCCCCGAGCAGTACTTC.

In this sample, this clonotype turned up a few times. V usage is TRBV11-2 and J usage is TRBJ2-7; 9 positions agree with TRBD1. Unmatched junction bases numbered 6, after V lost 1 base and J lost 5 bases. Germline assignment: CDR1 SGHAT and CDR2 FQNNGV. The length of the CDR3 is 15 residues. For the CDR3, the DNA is TGTGCCAGCAGCTTAGTACCGGGACAGGGAGACGAGCAGTACTTC. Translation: CASSLVPGQGDEQYF.

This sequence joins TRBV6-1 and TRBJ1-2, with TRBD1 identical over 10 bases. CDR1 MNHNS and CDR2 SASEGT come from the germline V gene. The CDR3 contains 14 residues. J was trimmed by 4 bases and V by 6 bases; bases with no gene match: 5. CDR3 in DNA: TGTGCCAGCAGGTCGACAGGGGGCCCCTATGGCTACACCTTC. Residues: CASRSTGGPYGYTF.

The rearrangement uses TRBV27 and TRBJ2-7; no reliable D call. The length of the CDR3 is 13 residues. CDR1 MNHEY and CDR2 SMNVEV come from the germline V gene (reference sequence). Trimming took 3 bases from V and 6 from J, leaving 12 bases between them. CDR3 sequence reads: CASSLIGQREQYF. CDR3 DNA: TGTGCCAGCAGTTTGATAGGCCAGCGCGAGCAGTACTTC.

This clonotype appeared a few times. The CDR3: CSARATSGRTVHGNTGELFF. DNA for the CDR3: TGCAGTGCTAGAGCGACTAGCGGGAGGACCGTTCACGGGAACACCGGGGAGCTGTTTTTT. The V and J genes are TRBV20-1 and TRBJ2-2, with 13 bases matching TRBD2. Germline CDR1 and CDR2: DFQATT and SNEGSKA (reference sequence). The length of the CDR3 is 20 residues. With V trimmed by 1 base and J by 1 base, 12 bases remained unmatched.